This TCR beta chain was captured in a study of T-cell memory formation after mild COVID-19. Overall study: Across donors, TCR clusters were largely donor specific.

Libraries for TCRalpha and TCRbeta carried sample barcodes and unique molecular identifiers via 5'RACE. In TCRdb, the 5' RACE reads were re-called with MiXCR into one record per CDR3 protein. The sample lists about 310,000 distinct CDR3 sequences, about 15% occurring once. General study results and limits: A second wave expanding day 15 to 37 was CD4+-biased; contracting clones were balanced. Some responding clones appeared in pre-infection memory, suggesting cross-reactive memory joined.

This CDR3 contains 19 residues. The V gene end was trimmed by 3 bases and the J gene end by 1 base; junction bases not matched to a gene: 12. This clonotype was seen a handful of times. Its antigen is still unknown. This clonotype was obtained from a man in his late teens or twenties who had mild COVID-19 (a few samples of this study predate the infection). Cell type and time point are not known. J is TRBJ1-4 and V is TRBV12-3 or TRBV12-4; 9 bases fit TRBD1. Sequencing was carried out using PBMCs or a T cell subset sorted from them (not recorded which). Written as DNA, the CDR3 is TGTGCCAGCAGTTTTGGTGGACAGGGGTTTTTTGGAACTAATGAAAAACTGTTTTTT. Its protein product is CASSFGGQGFFGTNEKLFF.